The subject of this entry is one T cell receptor (beta chain). Antigen unknown. The CD8+CD4-CCR7+CD45RA+ phenotype defined the sorted naive CD8 T cells. In preparing bulk TCR libraries, previously described methods and listed TCR primers were used. Each CDR3 protein is one row after TCRdb ran MiXCR on the PCR reads. The sample lists a few hundred thousand distinct CDR3 sequences; over 20% were seen once. The sample is drawn from a study of molecular identifiers for immune sequencing clone quantification. V was clipped by 0 bases and J by 3 bases; unmatched bases: 8. The CDR3 length is 17 residues. Germline assignment: CDR1 MGHRA and CDR2 YSYEKL. Points from the study as a whole: More than 98% of effector molecules, versus under 1% of naive-cell molecules, belonged to clones above 20 RNA copies.

The J gene is TRBJ1-5, the V gene TRBV4-1; 7 bases fit TRBD1. The origin of this receptor is a human donor in good health. Some libraries in this study had Jurkat cell RNA spiked in. Sequences were obtained from naive CD8+ T cells from blood, with Jurkat cell RNA spiked in. Subset reported: FACS-sorted CD8+CD4-CCR7+CD45RA+ naive T cells. CDR3 nucleotides: TGCGCCAGCAGCCAAGATCCATCGGGACAGCACAATCAGCCCCAGCATTTT. It translates to CASSQDPSGQHNQPQHF.